This passage covers 5 T cell receptor beta chains from one sample sequenced in a study of blood T cell repertoires in COVID-19. TCRdb keeps only in-frame clones here, not all; method: immunoSEQ multiplex PCR. The sample carries 200,000 to 250,000 clones, about four fifths recorded once. The sequenced sample consisted of PBMCs or T cells enriched from blood (not recorded which). The receptors were gathered from a woman aged 40 to 50 who had recovered from COVID-19.

The chain carries TRBV7-9 and TRBJ2-7, with D possibly matching TRBD1 (5 bases). The V gene lost 4 bases and the J gene lost 7 bases, with 20 bases spanning the gap. Looked up from germline, CDR1 is SEHNR and CDR2 is FQNEAQ (reference sequence). The CDR3 length is 15 residues. CDR3 region: CASSSRDQLRREQYF. For the CDR3, the DNA is TGTGCCAGCAGCTCCAGGGATCAACTACGACGGGAGCAGTACTTC.

The chain uses TRBV5-1 and TRBJ2-1; 11 bases align to TRBD2. The germline V gene has CDR1 SGHRS and CDR2 YFSETQ. The CDR3 contains 15 residues. Unmatched junction bases numbered 3, after V lost 0 bases and J lost 7 bases. CDR3 protein: CASSLVAGGLNEQFF. The CDR3 DNA is TGCGCCAGCAGCTTGGTAGCGGGAGGGTTGAATGAGCAGTTCTTC.

This clone has more than one count but fewer than ten. The sample holds other DNA sequences that translate to the same CDR3. The rearrangement links TRBV6-5 to TRBJ1-1; no reliable D call. Deletions cut 9 bases from V and 0 bases from J, with 8 bases between. The CDR3 runs to 12 residues. Per the germline V gene, CDR1 is MNHEY and CDR2 is SVGAGI. CDR3 amino acids: CASGRMNTEAFF. As DNA, the CDR3 is TGTGCCAGTGGGAGGATGAACACTGAAGCTTTCTTT.

The rearrangement joins TRBV19 to TRBJ1-5, with D possibly matching TRBD1 (6 bases). Trimming took 4 bases from V and 11 from J, leaving 15 bases between them. Looked up from germline, CDR1 is LNHDA and CDR2 is SQIVND (reference sequence). The CDR3 length is 13 residues. The DNA for the CDR3 is TGTGCCAGTAGTAGAAAACAGGGTGCGGCCCAGCATTTT. Its protein product is CASSRKQGAAQHF.

This clone was detected only once. The V call is TRBV27, the J call TRBJ2-1, with TRBD1 identical over 11 bases. The CDR3 has 17 residues. The V and J ends lost 5 bases and 3 bases, in that order; junction bases with no gene match: 9. The germline V gene encodes CDR1 MNHEY and CDR2 SMNVEV (reference sequence). The CDR3 region is CASSPSYGTGGYNEQFF. The CDR3 DNA follows: TGTGCCAGCAGTCCCTCATATGGGACAGGGGGCTACAATGAGCAGTTCTTC.